Each of the 22 T cell receptor beta chains below was sequenced from the same sample in a study of technical replicates of blood from a few donors. The method was immunoSEQ multiplex PCR; TCRdb's version includes in-frame clones alone and lacks a portion of them. Of around 9,000 clones in the sample, 91% were seen once. Sequenced material: PBMCs. These receptors were obtained from a human donor in good health.

The rearrangement joins TRBV27 to TRBJ2-7; the match to TRBD1 covers 9 bases. CDR3 size: 15 residues. The J segment lost 3 bases and the V segment lost 6 bases, leaving 9 bases of the junction unmatched. Germline V gene data show CDR1 as MNHEY and CDR2 as SMNVEV (reference sequence). Written as DNA, the CDR3 is TGTGCCAGCAGCCTTCCGGGACAGGGTATCTACGAGCAGTACTTC. Translation: CASSLPGQGIYEQYF.

In this sample, this clone turned up once. The chain employs TRBV15 and TRBJ2-3; 11 nucleotides line up with TRBD2. With V trimmed by 0 bases and J by 2 bases, 10 bases remained unmatched. Looked up from germline, CDR1 is LNHNV and CDR2 is YYDKDF (reference sequence). The CDR3 extends over 19 amino acids. The DNA of the CDR3 is TGTGCCACCAGCAGAGATCGGACTGCTAGCGGGGGGTACACAGATACGCAGTATTTT. Its translation: CATSRDRTASGGYTDTQYF.

The chain employs TRBV28 and TRBJ2-2; a possible D gene is TRBD1 (6 bases). This CDR3 region has 16 residues. Trimming removed 5 bases from V and 2 bases from J, with 15 bases in between. Germline V CDR1 and CDR2: MDHEN, SYDVKM. CDR3 region: CASSPQTGLNTGELFF. The CDR3 region has the DNA TGTGCCAGCAGTCCCCAGACAGGACTTAACACCGGGGAGCTGTTTTTT.

To note about this clone: One end of the junction is discordant with germline, which a read error may explain. V usage is TRBV13 and J usage is TRBJ2-1; TRBD2 matches 13 bases. The CDR3 has 15 residues. From germline, CDR1 is PRHDT and CDR2 FYEKMQ (reference sequence). The CDR3 DNA sequence: TGTGCCAGCAGCTCTACGGGGACTAGCGGGGCCTTCGCGGTCTTC. This codes for CASSSTGTSGAFAVF.

V and J are TRBV11-2 and TRBJ1-2; D gene ambiguous. Trimming removed 3 bases at V and 7 bases at J, with 6 bases between. This CDR3 comprises 11 residues. Germline-derived CDR1 and CDR2 are SGHAT and FQNNGV. The CDR3 DNA is TGTGCCAGCAGCTTTCGGAGTGGCTACACCTTC. Protein product: CASSFRSGYTF.

The gene calls are TRBV18 and TRBJ2-7; D possibly corresponds to TRBD2 (6 bases). Trimming removed 3 bases from V and 3 bases from J, with 12 bases in between. From germline, CDR1 is KGHSH and CDR2 LQKENI. The CDR3 extends over 14 amino acids. CDR3 sequence: CASSPPWGVYEQYF. The CDR3 DNA reads as TGTGCCAGCTCACCGCCGTGGGGGGTCTACGAGCAGTACTTC.

The chain employs TRBV5-1 and TRBJ2-3; 7 bases agree with TRBD2. Germline V gives CDR1 SGHRS, CDR2 YFSETQ. Germline trimming cut 4 bases from V and 8 bases from J; bases unmatched to any gene: 16. The CDR3 runs to 16 residues. The CDR3 is CASSLEVGPREGTQYF. DNA for the CDR3: TGCGCCAGCAGCCTGGAGGTGGGGCCGAGGGAGGGTACGCAGTATTTT. Complete variable domain (other parts from reference TRBV5-1 and TRBJ2-3): KAGVTQTPRYLIKTRGQQVTLSCSPISGHRSVSWYQQTPGQGLQFLFEYFSETQRNKGNFPGRFSGRQFSNSRSEMNVSTLELGDSALYLCASSLEVGPREGTQYFGPGTRLTVL.

This chain links TRBV18 with TRBJ1-5; 9 bases are shared with TRBD1. This CDR3 has 16 amino acids. Losses at the gene ends were 6 bases for V and 1 base for J; bases not matched to a gene: 7. Germline V gene lookup returns CDR1 KGHSH and CDR2 LQKENI. In DNA form, the CDR3 reads TGTGCCAGCTCTCGCCGGGACAGGGAGAGCAATCAGCCCCAGCATTTT. This encodes CASSRRDRESNQPQHF.

The V and J genes are TRBV7-8 and TRBJ1-5, with D maybe TRBD1 (6 bases). CDR1 and CDR2 from the germline V gene are SGHVS and FQNEAQ. Trimming removed 4 bases from V and 5 bases from J, with 12 bases in between. This CDR3 has 14 amino acids. The CDR3 DNA reads TGTGCCAGCAGCTCAAGACAGGCGGATCAGCCCCAGCATTTT. Amino acid sequence: CASSSRQADQPQHF.

This rearrangement joins TRBV7-9 to TRBJ1-5; the D gene is possibly TRBD1 (6 bases). The CDR3 is made up of 18 amino acids. Trimming removed 2 bases from V and 4 bases from J, with 21 bases in between. Germline CDR1 and CDR2: SEHNR and FQNEAQ (reference sequence). The CDR3 loop is CASSLSHRRDNLNQPQHF. For the CDR3, the DNA is TGTGCCAGCAGCTTAAGTCACCGAAGGGACAACTTAAATCAGCCCCAGCATTTT.

This clone showed up just once. The chain is built from TRBV27 and TRBJ2-3, with 7 nucleotides matching TRBD2. This CDR3 comprises 15 residues. Germline CDR1 is MNHEY and CDR2 is SMNVEV (reference sequence). With 6 bases clipped from V and 1 base from J, the junction kept 7 bases outside the gene matches. This CDR3 is CASRSTLAGTDTQYF. As DNA, the CDR3 is TGTGCCAGCAGGTCAACCCTAGCGGGCACAGATACGCAGTATTTT.

V and J are TRBV6-5 and TRBJ1-5; 9 positions agree with TRBD1. This CDR3 comprises 15 residues. After removal of 6 bases from V and 4 bases from J, the junction contained 7 bases not matched to a gene. The germline V gene has CDR1 MNHEY and CDR2 SVGAGI. The CDR3 protein is CASRRGTGWNQPQHF. The CDR3 DNA sequence: TGTGCCAGCAGGAGAGGGACAGGGTGGAATCAGCCCCAGCATTTT.

This clone has only one observation. The gene calls are TRBV30 and TRBJ2-5, with 7 bases that match TRBD1. This CDR3 region has 16 residues. Germline-derived CDR1 and CDR2 are GTSNPN and SVGIG (reference sequence). Germline trimming cut 2 bases from V and 2 bases from J; bases unmatched to any gene: 11. The CDR3 here is CAWSPYPGTVQETQYF. DNA of the CDR3: TGTGCCTGGAGTCCCTACCCCGGGACAGTGCAAGAGACCCAGTACTTC.

This clone was seen only a few times. This chain links TRBV6-1 with TRBJ1-5; D remains unclear. V dropped 4 bases and J dropped 6 bases, with 7 bases sitting between them. This CDR3 has 12 residues. Germline V gene data show CDR1 as MNHNS and CDR2 as SASEGT. The CDR3 loop reads CASSANTQPQHF. CDR3 nucleotides: TGTGCCAGCAGTGCAAACACTCAGCCCCAGCATTTT.

This clone has just a few counts. J is TRBJ2-7 and V is TRBV10-1; TRBD2 agrees at 8 bases. Unmatched junction bases numbered 3, after V lost 3 bases and J lost 2 bases. CDR1 is WNHNN, CDR2 SYGVQD, per germline (reference sequence). The CDR3 has 14 amino acids. The CDR3 reads CASSDSGGAYEQYF. The CDR3 DNA sequence: TGCGCCAGCAGTGACTCGGGAGGGGCCTACGAGCAGTACTTC.

This clone is judged large (0.1 to 1%). The chain combines TRBV5-1 with TRBJ2-7; 9 bases agree with TRBD1. CDR1 is SGHRS and CDR2 is YFSETQ in the germline V gene. The CDR3 contains 17 residues. V lost 0 bases and J lost 9; bases outside the gene matches: 16. In DNA, the CDR3 is TGCGCCAGCAGCTTGGAACCTACGGGACAGGGCATCTATGGGCAGTACTTC. Protein product: CASSLEPTGQGIYGQYF.

In DNA form, the CDR3 reads TGCAGCGTTGAACTAGCGGGAGGGCGGGACATTCAGTACTTC. Residues: CSVELAGGRDIQYF. V usage is TRBV29-1 and J usage is TRBJ2-4; 12 nucleotides agree with TRBD2. CDR3 size: 14 residues. Germline V gene sequence: CDR1 SQVTM, CDR2 ANQGSEA. Germline trimming cut 2 bases from V and 8 bases from J; bases unmatched to any gene: 4. The complete variable domain, with remaining parts taken from reference TRBV29-1 and TRBJ2-4, reads SAVISQKPSRDICQRGTSLTIQCQVDSQVTMMFWYRQQPGQSLTLIATANQGSEATYESGFVIDKFPISRPNLTFSTLTVSNMSPEDSSIYLCSVELAGGRDIQYFGAGTRLSVL.

The genes are TRBV28 and TRBJ2-1, with D possibly being TRBD2 (7 bases). V was pared by 1 base and J by 3 bases, with 13 bases between. Germline CDR1 and CDR2: MDHEN and SYDVKM. The CDR3 length is 16 residues. The CDR3 sequence: CASSLLWGGNYNEQFF. CDR3 DNA: TGTGCCAGCAGTTTATTGTGGGGGGGCAACTACAATGAGCAGTTCTTC.

The V and J genes are TRBV25-1 and TRBJ2-3; TRBD2 matches at 11 bases. This CDR3 spans 14 amino acids. With 6 bases clipped from V and 4 bases from J, the junction kept 3 bases outside the gene matches. Germline V gene data show CDR1 as MGHDK and CDR2 as SYGVNS. The CDR3 DNA sequence: TGTGCCAGCAGGACTAGCGGGAAACCAGATACGCAGTATTTT. Its translation is CASRTSGKPDTQYF. Supplemented by reference TRBV25-1 and TRBJ2-3, the full variable domain reads EADIYQTPRYLVIGTGKKITLECSQTMGHDKMYWYQQDPGMELHLIHYSYGVNSTEKGDLSSESTVSRIRTEHFPLTLESARPSHTSQYLCASRTSGKPDTQYFGPGTRLTVL.

The table lists this clone with a count of one. V and J are TRBV7-8 and TRBJ2-7; the match to TRBD2 covers 7 bases. After removal of 4 bases from V and 4 bases from J, the junction contained 7 bases not matched to a gene. The CDR3 consists of 14 residues. CDR1 and CDR2 from the germline V gene are SGHVS and FQNEAQ. This chain's CDR3 is CASSSQTGGYEQYF. The CDR3 DNA reads as TGTGCCAGCAGCTCCCAAACGGGAGGTTACGAGCAGTACTTC. Variable domain in full (rest from reference TRBV7-8 and TRBJ2-7): GAGVSQSPRYKVAKRGQDVALRCDPISGHVSLFWYQQALGQGPEFLTYFQNEAQLDKSGLPSDRFFAERPEGSVSTLKIQRTQQEDSAVYLCASSSQTGGYEQYFGPGTRLTVT.

The CDR3, as DNA: TGTGCCAGCAGCCCCAATCAAGGGGGAAGGGGCGGGGAGCTGTTTTTT. This translates into CASSPNQGGRGGELFF. This chain connects TRBV7-3 to TRBJ2-2; TRBD1 is a possible D gene (6 bases). Germline CDR1 SGHTA, CDR2 FQGTGA. The CDR3 spans 16 residues. The V gene lost 5 bases and the J gene lost 7 bases, with 20 bases spanning the gap.

V usage is TRBV2 and J usage is TRBJ2-7, with 10 nucleotides matching TRBD1. Germline V gene lookup returns CDR1 SNHLY and CDR2 FYNNEI. The CDR3 is made up of 14 amino acids. Trimming at V came to 4 bases and at J to 7 bases, leaving 7 bases not matched to a gene. The CDR3 sequence: CASSAGTGVGEQYF. DNA of the CDR3: TGTGCCAGCAGTGCTGGGACAGGGGTGGGGGAGCAGTACTTC.